Following are 17 T cell receptor beta chains from one sample sequenced in a study of blood T cell repertoires in COVID-19. TCRdb keeps only in-frame clones here, not all; method: immunoSEQ multiplex PCR. The data show 200,000 to 300,000 clones, about 85% seen once. The material sequenced was peripheral blood. The source of these receptors is a woman aged 60-75 years with active or convalescent COVID-19.

This clone was seen once. The chain has TRBV28 and TRBJ1-4; the D gene is possibly TRBD1 (6 bases). Per germline, CDR1 MDHEN and CDR2 SYDVKM. This CDR3 comprises 17 residues. V lost 3 bases, J lost 3 bases, and 17 bases lay in between. This CDR3 is CASSFVSGDFANEKLFF. The CDR3 coding sequence is TGTGCCAGCAGTTTCGTGTCAGGGGATTTTGCTAATGAAAAACTGTTTTTT.

V gene TRBV4-1 combines with J gene TRBJ1-3, with D tentatively TRBD1 (5 bases). CDR3 length equals 17 residues. The germline V and J ends were trimmed by 0 bases and 0 bases, with 12 bases remaining between them. Per germline, CDR1 MGHRA and CDR2 YSYEKL. The CDR3 is CASSQEPTEFSGNTIYF. CDR3 nucleotide sequence: TGCGCCAGCAGCCAAGAGCCGACAGAGTTCTCTGGAAACACCATATATTTT.

DNA of the CDR3: TGTGCCAGCAGCTTAACAGGGCCCTACGAGCAGTACTTC. Its protein is CASSLTGPYEQYF. V is TRBV7-9 and J is TRBJ2-7, with a possible D match to TRBD1 (6 bases). Germline CDR1 and CDR2: SEHNR and FQNEAQ (reference sequence). V was cut by 2 bases and J by 2 bases, with 7 bases left in between. This CDR3 has 13 residues.

The CDR3 is CASSLIRIRGIAPSETQYF. The DNA of the CDR3 is TGTGCCAGCAGCTTAATCAGGATTCGAGGGATCGCACCATCGGAGACCCAGTACTTC. The J gene is TRBJ2-5, the V gene TRBV7-3; possible D gene TRBD2, 5 bases. The CDR3 contains 19 residues. The germline V and J ends were trimmed by 1 base and 5 bases, with 26 bases remaining between them. CDR1 is SGHTA, CDR2 FQGTGA, per germline.

This rearrangement joins TRBV7-3 to TRBJ2-5, with 8 bases aligning to TRBD2. CDR1 SGHTA and CDR2 FQGTGA come from the germline V gene. With 5 bases clipped from V and 7 bases from J, the junction kept 9 bases outside the gene matches. CDR3 size: 14 residues. The CDR3: CASSLRSAGGTQYF. The CDR3 nucleotides read TGTGCCAGCAGCCTGCGATCCGCGGGGGGGACCCAGTACTTC. Based on the CDR3 plus reference TRBV7-3 and TRBJ2-5, the full variable domain is GAGVSQTPSNKVTEKGKYVELRCDPISGHTALYWYRQSLGQGPEFLIYFQGTGAADDSGLPNDRFFAVRPEGSVSTLKIQRTERGDSAVYLCASSLRSAGGTQYFGPGTRLLVL.

The chain carries TRBV5-1 and TRBJ2-7, with 8 bases aligning to TRBD2. J was trimmed by 4 bases and V by 0 bases; bases with no gene match: 9. Germline CDR1 and CDR2: SGHRS and YFSETQ. This CDR3 has 16 amino acids. This CDR3 reads CASSLEPSGSPYEQYF. In DNA, the CDR3 is TGCGCCAGCAGCTTGGAACCGAGCGGGAGTCCGTACGAGCAGTACTTC.

This rearrangement joins TRBV4-1 to TRBJ2-5; 8 positions match TRBD1. CDR1 is MGHRA and CDR2 is YSYEKL in the germline V gene. Unmatched junction bases numbered 9, after V lost 2 bases and J lost 1 base. The CDR3 has 17 residues. DNA of the CDR3: TGCGCCAGCAGCCAACAGGGGGCAGGGGGGATCCAAGAGACCCAGTACTTC. This translates into CASSQQGAGGIQETQYF.

This chain connects TRBV5-1 to TRBJ2-3; 7 bases line up with TRBD1. Trimming at V came to 7 bases and at J to 6 bases, leaving 5 bases not matched to a gene. This CDR3 contains 12 residues. From germline, CDR1 is SGHRS and CDR2 YFSETQ. The CDR3 is CASSTGADTQYF. Here the CDR3 DNA reads TGCGCCAGCTCAACAGGGGCCGATACGCAGTATTTT.

The chain uses TRBV30 and TRBJ2-5, with TRBD2 identical over 11 bases. Trimming removed 0 bases from V and 2 bases from J; junction bases left unmatched: 8. Germline loops: CDR1 GTSNPN, CDR2 SVGIG (reference sequence). The CDR3 consists of 17 residues. DNA of the CDR3: TGTGCCTGGAGTGTGAGAACCGGGACTAGCGGTCAAGAGACCCAGTACTTC. It is translated as CAWSVRTGTSGQETQYF. Full variable domain (missing parts from reference TRBV30 and TRBJ2-5): SQTIHQWPATLVQPVGSPLSLECTVEGTSNPNLYWYRQAAGRGLQLLFYSVGIGQISSEVPQNLSASRPQDRQFILSSKKLLLSDSGFYLCAWSVRTGTSGQETQYFGPGTRLLVL.

This chain joins TRBV18 and TRBJ1-5, with 8 bases matching TRBD1. This CDR3 is built from 15 residues. V was pared by 6 bases and J by 6 bases, with 10 bases of the junction left unmatched. Germline V gene data show CDR1 as KGHSH and CDR2 as LQKENI. CDR3 DNA: TGTGCCAGCTCTCAGACAGGGGAAGGAGTTCAGCCCCAGCATTTT. Translating gives CASSQTGEGVQPQHF.

This clone was observed a few times. The rearrangement links TRBV5-1 to TRBJ1-2; TRBD1 matches at 7 bases. CDR1 and CDR2 (germline): SGHRS, YFSETQ. The CDR3 is 14 residues long. V was pared by 5 bases and J by 8 bases, with 12 bases of the junction left unmatched. The CDR3 sequence is CASSPSEGARGYTF. The CDR3 nucleotides are TGCGCCAGCAGTCCCTCGGAGGGGGCGCGAGGCTACACCTTC.

The chain joins TRBV5-5 to TRBJ1-1; unclear D gene. The CDR3 loop spans 15 amino acids. The germline V gene encodes CDR1 SGHKS and CDR2 YYEKEE (reference sequence). Trimming stripped 0 bases from V and 0 bases from J, with 9 bases between. CDR3 region: CASSLAVTMNTEAFF. CDR3 DNA sequence: TGTGCCAGCAGCTTGGCGGTGACAATGAACACTGAAGCTTTCTTT. Combining the CDR3 with reference TRBV5-5 and TRBJ1-1 gives the whole variable domain DAGVTQSPTHLIKTRGQQVTLRCSPISGHKSVSWYQQVLGQGPQFIFQYYEKEERGRGNFPDRFSARQFPNYSSELNVNALLLGDSALYLCASSLAVTMNTEAFFGQGTRLTVV.

The chain uses TRBV21-1 and TRBJ2-7; the table's D call of TRBD1 was not tested on the DNA. TRBV21-1 is annotated as a pseudogene. The CDR3 totals 19 residues. CDR3 nucleotides: TGTGCCAGCAGCGCGCTGACAGGGTATAGGCCTCGTCGAGCCTACGAGCAGTACGTC. Its protein product is CASSALTGYRPRRAYEQYV.

With respect to this clone: At one boundary the junction diverges from the germline segment, which might be a read error. The chain employs TRBV7-2 and TRBJ2-3; the match to TRBD2 covers 7 bases. Per the germline V gene, CDR1 is SGHTA and CDR2 is FQGNSA. The CDR3 spans 14 residues. In DNA, the CDR3 is TGTGCCAGCAGCCTACCGACTAGCAGAGATACGCAGTATTTT. It translates to CASSLPTSRDTQYF.

The rearrangement uses TRBV27 and TRBJ1-4; D unresolved. Germline CDR1 MNHEY, CDR2 SMNVEV (reference sequence). The CDR3 sequence is 19 residues long. The V and J ends lost 1 base and 0 bases respectively, with 18 bases between them. The CDR3 DNA sequence: TGTGCCAGCAGTTTATTAGGGAGCCTCGAGACCCCAACTAATGAAAAACTGTTTTTT. Its protein product is CASSLLGSLETPTNEKLFF. The variable domain in full, with the rest retrieved from reference TRBV27 and TRBJ1-4, is EAQVTQNPRYLITVTGKKLTVTCSQNMNHEYMSWYRQDPGLGLRQIYYSMNVEVTDKGDVPEGYKVSRKEKRNFPLILESPSPNQTSLYFCASSLLGSLETPTNEKLFFGSGTQLSVL.

V gene TRBV13 combines with J gene TRBJ2-6, with TRBD1 identical over 7 bases. Germline CDR1 is PRHDT and CDR2 is FYEKMQ (reference sequence). The V gene end was trimmed by 5 bases and the J gene end by 9 bases; junction bases not matched to a gene: 4. This CDR3 comprises 13 residues. In nucleotides, the CDR3 is TGTGCCAGCAGCGACGGGACAGTCAACGTCCTGACTTTC. As protein: CASSDGTVNVLTF. The full variable domain, completed using reference TRBV13 and TRBJ2-6, is AAGVIQSPRHLIKEKRETATLKCYPIPRHDTVYWYQQGPGQDPQFLISFYEKMQSDKGSIPDRFSAQQFSDYHSELNMSSLELGDSALYFCASSDGTVNVLTFGAGSRLTVL.

The chain combines TRBV2 with TRBJ1-5, with TRBD1 as a possible D gene (5 bases). V dropped 5 bases and J dropped 0 bases, with 14 bases sitting between them. The CDR3 is 16 amino acids. The germline gives CDR1 SNHLY, CDR2 FYNNEI. This chain's CDR3 is CASSPRWGGSNQPQHF. The DNA of the CDR3 is TGTGCCAGCAGTCCTCGGTGGGGCGGTAGCAATCAGCCCCAGCATTTT. The variable domain in full, completed from reference TRBV2 and TRBJ1-5, reads EPEVTQTPSHQVTQMGQEVILRCVPISNHLYFYWYRQILGQKVEFLVSFYNNEISEKSEIFDDQFSVERPDGSNFTLKIRSTKLEDSAMYFCASSPRWGGSNQPQHFGDGTRLSIL.